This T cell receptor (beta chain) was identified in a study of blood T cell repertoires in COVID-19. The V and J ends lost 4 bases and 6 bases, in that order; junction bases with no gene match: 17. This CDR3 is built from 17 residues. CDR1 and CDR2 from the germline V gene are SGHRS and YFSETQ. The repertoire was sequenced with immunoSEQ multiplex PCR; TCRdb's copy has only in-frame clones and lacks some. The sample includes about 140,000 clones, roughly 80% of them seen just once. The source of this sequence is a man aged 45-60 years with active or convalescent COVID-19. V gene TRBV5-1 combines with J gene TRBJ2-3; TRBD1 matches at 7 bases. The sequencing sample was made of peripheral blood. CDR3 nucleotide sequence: TGCGCCAGCAGCCAGAGGGTGGCAGGGGGACCTCCGGATACGCAGTATTTT. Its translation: CASSQRVAGGPPDTQYF.